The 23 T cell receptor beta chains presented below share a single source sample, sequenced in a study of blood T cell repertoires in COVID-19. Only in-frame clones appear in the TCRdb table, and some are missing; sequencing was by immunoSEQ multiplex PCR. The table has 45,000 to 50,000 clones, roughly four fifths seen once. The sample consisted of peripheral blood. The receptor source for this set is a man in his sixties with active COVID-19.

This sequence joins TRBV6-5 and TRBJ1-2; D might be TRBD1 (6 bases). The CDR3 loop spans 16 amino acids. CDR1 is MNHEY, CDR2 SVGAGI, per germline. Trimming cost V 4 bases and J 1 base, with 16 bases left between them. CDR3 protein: CASSWGQNPGNYGYTF. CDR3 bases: TGTGCCAGCAGTTGGGGGCAGAACCCCGGTAACTATGGCTACACCTTC.

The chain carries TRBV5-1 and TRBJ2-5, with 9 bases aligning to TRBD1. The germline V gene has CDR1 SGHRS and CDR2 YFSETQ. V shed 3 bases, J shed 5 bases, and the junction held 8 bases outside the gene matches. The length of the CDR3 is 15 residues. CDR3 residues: CASSSGQGRLETQYF. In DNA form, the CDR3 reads TGCGCCAGCAGCTCCGGACAGGGGAGACTTGAGACCCAGTACTTC.

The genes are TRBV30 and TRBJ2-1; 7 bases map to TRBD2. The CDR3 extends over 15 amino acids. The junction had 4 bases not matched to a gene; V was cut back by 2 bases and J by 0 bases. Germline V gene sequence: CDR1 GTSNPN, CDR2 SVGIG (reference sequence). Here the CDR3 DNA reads TGTGCCTGGAGTCTAGGCGGGAGCTCCTACAATGAGCAGTTCTTC. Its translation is CAWSLGGSSYNEQFF.

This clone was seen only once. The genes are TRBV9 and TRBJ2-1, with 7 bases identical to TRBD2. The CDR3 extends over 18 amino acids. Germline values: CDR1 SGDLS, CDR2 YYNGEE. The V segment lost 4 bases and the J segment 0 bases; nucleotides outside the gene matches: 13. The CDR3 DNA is TGTGCCAGCAGCACGAACCCGGGACTATCAAGCTCCTACAATGAGCAGTTCTTC. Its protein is CASSTNPGLSSSYNEQFF. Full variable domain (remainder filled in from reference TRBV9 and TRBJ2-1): DSGVTQTPKHLITATGQRVTLRCSPRSGDLSVYWYQQSLDQGLQFLIQYYNGEERAKGNILERFSAQQFPDLHSELNLSSLELGDSALYFCASSTNPGLSSSYNEQFFGPGTRLTVL.

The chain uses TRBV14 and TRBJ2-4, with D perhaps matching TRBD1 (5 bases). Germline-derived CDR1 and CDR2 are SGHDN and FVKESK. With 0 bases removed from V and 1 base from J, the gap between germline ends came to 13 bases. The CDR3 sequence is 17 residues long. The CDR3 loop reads CASSQDGQGFAKNIQYF. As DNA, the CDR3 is TGTGCCAGCAGCCAAGATGGGCAGGGTTTTGCCAAAAACATTCAGTACTTC.

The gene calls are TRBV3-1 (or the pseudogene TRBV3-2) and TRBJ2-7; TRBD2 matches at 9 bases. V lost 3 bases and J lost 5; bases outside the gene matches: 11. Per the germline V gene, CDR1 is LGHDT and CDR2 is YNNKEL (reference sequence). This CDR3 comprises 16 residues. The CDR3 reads CASSQGFGGRGHEQYF. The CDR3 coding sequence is TGTGCCAGCAGCCAGGGTTTCGGCGGGAGGGGGCACGAGCAGTACTTC.

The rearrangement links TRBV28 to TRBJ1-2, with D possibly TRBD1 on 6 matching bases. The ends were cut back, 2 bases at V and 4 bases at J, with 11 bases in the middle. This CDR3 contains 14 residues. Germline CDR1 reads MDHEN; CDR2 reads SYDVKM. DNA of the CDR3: TGTGCCAGCAGTTTACGGCAGGACAGCTATGGCTACACCTTC. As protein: CASSLRQDSYGYTF.

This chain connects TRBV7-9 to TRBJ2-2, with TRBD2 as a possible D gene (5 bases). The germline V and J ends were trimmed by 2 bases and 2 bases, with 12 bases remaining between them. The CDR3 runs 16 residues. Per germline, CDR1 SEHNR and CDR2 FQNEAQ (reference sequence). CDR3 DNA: TGTGCCAGCAGCTTATTCGTGGGAGCCAACACCGGGGAGCTGTTTTTT. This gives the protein CASSLFVGANTGELFF.

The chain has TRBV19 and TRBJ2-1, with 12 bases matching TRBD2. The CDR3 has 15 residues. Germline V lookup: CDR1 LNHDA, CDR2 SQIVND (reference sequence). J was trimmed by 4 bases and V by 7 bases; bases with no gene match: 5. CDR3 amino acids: CASTPGLAGYNEQFF. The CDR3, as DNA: TGTGCCAGTACTCCAGGACTAGCGGGGTACAATGAGCAGTTCTTC.

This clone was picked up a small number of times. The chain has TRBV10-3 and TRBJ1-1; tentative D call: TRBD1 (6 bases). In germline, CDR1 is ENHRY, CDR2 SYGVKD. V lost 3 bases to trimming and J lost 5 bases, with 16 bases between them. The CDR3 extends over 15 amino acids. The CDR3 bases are TGTGCCATCAGTGAAATAGCGGGGGGCGGGACTGAAGCTTTCTTT. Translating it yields CAISEIAGGGTEAFF.

CDR3: CASSLFGSTEAFF. CDR3 sequence (DNA): TGTGCCAGCAGTTTATTTGGCAGCACTGAAGCTTTCTTT. The chain recombines TRBV27 with TRBJ1-1; D gene uncertain. CDR3 length: 13 residues. CDR1 is MNHEY, CDR2 SMNVEV, per germline (reference sequence). V lost 1 base, J lost 4 bases, and 7 bases lay in between.

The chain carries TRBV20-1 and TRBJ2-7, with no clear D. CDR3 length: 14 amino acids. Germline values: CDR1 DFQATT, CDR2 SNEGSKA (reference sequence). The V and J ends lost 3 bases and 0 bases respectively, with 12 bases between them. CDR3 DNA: TGCAGTGCTAGTGAACTTGATCCCTCCTACGAGCAGTACTTC. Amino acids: CSASELDPSYEQYF.

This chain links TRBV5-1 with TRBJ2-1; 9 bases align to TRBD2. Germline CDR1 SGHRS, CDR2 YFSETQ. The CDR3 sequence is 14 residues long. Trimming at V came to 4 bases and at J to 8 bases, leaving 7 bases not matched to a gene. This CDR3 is CASSRGLAFDEQFF. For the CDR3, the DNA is TGCGCCAGCAGCCGGGGACTAGCATTTGATGAGCAGTTCTTC.

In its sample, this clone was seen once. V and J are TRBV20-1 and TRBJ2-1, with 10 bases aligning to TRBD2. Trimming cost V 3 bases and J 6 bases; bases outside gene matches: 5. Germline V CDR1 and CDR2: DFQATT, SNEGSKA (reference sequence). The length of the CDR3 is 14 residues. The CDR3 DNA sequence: TGCAGTGCTAGTGGGTCTAGCGGGAGCAATGAGCAGTTCTTC. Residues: CSASGSSGSNEQFF.

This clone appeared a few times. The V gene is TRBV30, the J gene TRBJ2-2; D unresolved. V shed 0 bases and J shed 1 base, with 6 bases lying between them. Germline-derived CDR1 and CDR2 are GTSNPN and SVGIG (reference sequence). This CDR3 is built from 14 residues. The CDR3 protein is CAWSVALNTGELFF. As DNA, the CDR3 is TGTGCCTGGAGTGTAGCCCTGAACACCGGGGAGCTGTTTTTT. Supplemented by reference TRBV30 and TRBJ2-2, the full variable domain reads SQTIHQWPATLVQPVGSPLSLECTVEGTSNPNLYWYRQAAGRGLQLLFYSVGIGQISSEVPQNLSASRPQDRQFILSSKKLLLSDSGFYLCAWSVALNTGELFFGEGSRLTVL.

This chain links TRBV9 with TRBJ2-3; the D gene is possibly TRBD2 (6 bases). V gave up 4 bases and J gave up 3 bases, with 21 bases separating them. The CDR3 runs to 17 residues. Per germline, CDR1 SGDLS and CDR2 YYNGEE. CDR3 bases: TGTGCCAGCAGCTCCGCCGTGGGGCTAGCGACAACAGATACGCAGTATTTT. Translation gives CASSSAVGLATTDTQYF.

The CDR3 loop reads CASRGQGGSYNEQFF. The DNA for the CDR3 is TGTGCCAGCAGGGGACAGGGGGGCTCCTACAATGAGCAGTTCTTC. The rearrangement links TRBV6-5 to TRBJ2-1, with TRBD1 identical over 11 bases. The V gene's germline CDR1 is MNHEY and CDR2 SVGAGI. Trimming at V came to 6 bases and at J to 0 bases, leaving 1 base not matched to a gene. The CDR3 consists of 15 residues.

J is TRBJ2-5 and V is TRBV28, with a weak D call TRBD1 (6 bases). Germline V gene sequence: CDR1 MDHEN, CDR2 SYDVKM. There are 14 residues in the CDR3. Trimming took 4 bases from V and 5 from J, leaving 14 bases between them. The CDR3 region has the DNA TGTGCCAGCAGTTCCCGACAGGAGGAGGAGACCCAGTACTTC. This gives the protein CASSSRQEEETQYF. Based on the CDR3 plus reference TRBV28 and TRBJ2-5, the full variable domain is DVKVTQSSRYLVKRTGEKVFLECVQDMDHENMFWYRQDPGLGLRLIYFSYDVKMKEKGDIPEGYSVSREKKERFSLILESASTNQTSMYLCASSSRQEEETQYFGPGTRLLVL.

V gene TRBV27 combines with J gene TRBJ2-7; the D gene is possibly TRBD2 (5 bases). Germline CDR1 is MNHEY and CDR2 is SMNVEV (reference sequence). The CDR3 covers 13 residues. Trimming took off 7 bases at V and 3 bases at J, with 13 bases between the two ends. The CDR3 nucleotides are TGTGCCAGCAAAGACGGAGGTCACTACGAGCAGTACTTC. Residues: CASKDGGHYEQYF.

CDR3 residues: CASSYSTGLEVEQFF. As DNA, the CDR3 is TGTGCCAGCAGTTACTCGACGGGACTGGAAGTAGAGCAGTTCTTC. The J gene is TRBJ2-1, the V gene TRBV6-2 or TRBV6-3, with TRBD2 as a possible D gene (6 bases). V was pared by 0 bases and J by 10 bases, with 16 bases between. The germline V gene has CDR1 MNHEY and CDR2 SVGEGT. This CDR3 region has 15 residues.

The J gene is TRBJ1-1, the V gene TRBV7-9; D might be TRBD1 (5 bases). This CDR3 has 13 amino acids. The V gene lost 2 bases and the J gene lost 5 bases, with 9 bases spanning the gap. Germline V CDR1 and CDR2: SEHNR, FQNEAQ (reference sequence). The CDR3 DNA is TGTGCCAGCAGCTTATTCCGGGGGACTGAAGCTTTCTTT. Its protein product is CASSLFRGTEAFF.

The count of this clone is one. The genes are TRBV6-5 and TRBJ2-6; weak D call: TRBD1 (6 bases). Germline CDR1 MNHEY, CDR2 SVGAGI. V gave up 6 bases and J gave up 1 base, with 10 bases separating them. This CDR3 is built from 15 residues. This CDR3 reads CASRFDRSGANVLTF. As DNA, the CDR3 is TGTGCCAGCAGGTTCGACAGGTCTGGGGCCAACGTCCTGACTTTC.

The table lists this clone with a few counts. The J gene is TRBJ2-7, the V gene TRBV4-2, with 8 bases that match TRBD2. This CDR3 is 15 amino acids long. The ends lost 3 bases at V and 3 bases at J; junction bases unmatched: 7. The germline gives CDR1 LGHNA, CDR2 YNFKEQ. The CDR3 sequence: CASSHFGTSHYEQYF. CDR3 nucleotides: TGTGCCAGCAGCCATTTCGGGACTAGTCACTACGAGCAGTACTTC.